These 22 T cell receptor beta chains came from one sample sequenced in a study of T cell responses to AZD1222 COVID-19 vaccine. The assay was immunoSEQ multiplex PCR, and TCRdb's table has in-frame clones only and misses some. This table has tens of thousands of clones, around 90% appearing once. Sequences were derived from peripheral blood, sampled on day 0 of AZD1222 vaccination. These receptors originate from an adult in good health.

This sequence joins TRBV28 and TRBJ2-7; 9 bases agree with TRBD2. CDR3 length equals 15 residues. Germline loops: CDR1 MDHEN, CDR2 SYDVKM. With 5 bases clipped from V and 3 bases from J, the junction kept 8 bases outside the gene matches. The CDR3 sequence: CASSGGSGGNYEQYF. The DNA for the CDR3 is TGTGCCAGCAGTGGGGGTAGCGGGGGCAACTACGAGCAGTACTTC.

CDR3 bases: TGCGCCAGCAGCGAAGGCGTAGTAGGGGACACCGGGGAGCTGTTTTTT. It encodes CASSEGVVGDTGELFF. This chain connects TRBV4-3 to TRBJ2-2, with D possibly matching TRBD1 (5 bases). The germline gives CDR1 LGHNA, CDR2 YSLEER. Deletions cut 5 bases from V and 3 bases from J, with 16 bases between. The CDR3 is 16 amino acids.

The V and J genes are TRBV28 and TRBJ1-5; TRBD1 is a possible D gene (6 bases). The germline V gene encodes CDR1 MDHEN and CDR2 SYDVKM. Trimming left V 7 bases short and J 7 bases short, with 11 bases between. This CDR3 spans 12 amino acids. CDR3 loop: CASTEGVQPQHF. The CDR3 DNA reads TGTGCCAGCACCGAGGGGGTGCAGCCCCAGCATTTT.

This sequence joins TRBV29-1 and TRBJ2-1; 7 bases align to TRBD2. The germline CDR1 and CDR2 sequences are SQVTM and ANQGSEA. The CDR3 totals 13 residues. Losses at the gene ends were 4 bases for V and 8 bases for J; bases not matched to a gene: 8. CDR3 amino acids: CSVVWAGVDEQFF. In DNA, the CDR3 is TGCAGCGTTGTATGGGCGGGAGTAGATGAGCAGTTCTTC.

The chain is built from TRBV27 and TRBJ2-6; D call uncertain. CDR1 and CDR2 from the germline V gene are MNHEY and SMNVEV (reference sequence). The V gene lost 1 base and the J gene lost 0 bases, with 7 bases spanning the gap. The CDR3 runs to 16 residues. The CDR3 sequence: CASSLYGRSGANVLTF. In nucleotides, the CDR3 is TGTGCCAGCAGTTTATACGGACGCTCTGGGGCCAACGTCCTGACTTTC.

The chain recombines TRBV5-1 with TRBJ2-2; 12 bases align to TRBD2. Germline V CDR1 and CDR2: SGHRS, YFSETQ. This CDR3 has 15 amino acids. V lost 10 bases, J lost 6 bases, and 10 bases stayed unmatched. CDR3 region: CAGSPGLAGPGELFF. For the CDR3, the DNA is TGCGCCGGCTCACCGGGACTAGCGGGTCCCGGGGAGCTGTTTTTT.

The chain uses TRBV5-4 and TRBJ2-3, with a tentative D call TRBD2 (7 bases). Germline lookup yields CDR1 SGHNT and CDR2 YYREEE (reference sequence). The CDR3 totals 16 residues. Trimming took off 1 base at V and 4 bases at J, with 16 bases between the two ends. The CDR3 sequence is CASSLSLAEGADTQYF. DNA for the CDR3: TGTGCCAGCAGCTTGAGCCTAGCGGAGGGGGCAGATACGCAGTATTTT.

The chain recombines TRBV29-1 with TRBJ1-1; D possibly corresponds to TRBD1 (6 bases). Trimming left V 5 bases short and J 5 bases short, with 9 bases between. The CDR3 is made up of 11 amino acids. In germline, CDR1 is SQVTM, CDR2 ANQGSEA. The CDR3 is CSVRGYTEAFF. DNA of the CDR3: TGCAGCGTTAGGGGGTATACTGAAGCTTTCTTT.

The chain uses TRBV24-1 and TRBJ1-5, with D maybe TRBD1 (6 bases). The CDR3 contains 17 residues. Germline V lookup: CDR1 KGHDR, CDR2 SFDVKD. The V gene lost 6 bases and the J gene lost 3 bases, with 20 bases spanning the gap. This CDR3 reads CATSPLPGLGANQPQHF. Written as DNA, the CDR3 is TGTGCCACCAGTCCCCTCCCTGGATTGGGGGCCAATCAGCCCCAGCATTTT.

The DNA of the CDR3 is TGTGCCAGCAGCCTGGGGGACAGGGGGCGGGAGACCCAGTACTTC. This gives the protein CASSLGDRGRETQYF. The chain recombines TRBV3-1 (or the pseudogene TRBV3-2) with TRBJ2-5; 12 positions match TRBD1. The CDR3 loop spans 15 amino acids. Germline loops: CDR1 LGHDT, CDR2 YNNKEL (reference sequence). Trimming removed 4 bases from V and 5 bases from J; junction bases left unmatched: 5.

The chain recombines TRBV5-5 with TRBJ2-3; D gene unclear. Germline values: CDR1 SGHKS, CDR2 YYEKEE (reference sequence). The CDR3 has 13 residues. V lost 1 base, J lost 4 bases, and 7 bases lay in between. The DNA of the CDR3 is TGTGCCAGCAGCTTGCAGTCCGCAGATACGCAGTATTTT. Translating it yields CASSLQSADTQYF.

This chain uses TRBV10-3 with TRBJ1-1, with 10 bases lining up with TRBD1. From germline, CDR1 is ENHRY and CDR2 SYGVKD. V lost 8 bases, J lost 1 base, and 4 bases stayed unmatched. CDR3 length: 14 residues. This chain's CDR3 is CAISDRGGNTEAFF. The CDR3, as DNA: TGTGCCATCTCGGACAGGGGGGGGAACACTGAAGCTTTCTTT.

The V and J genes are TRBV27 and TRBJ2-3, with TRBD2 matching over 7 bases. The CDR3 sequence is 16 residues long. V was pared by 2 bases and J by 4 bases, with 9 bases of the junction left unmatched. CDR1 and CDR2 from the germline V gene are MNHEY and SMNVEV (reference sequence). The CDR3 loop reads CASSLKGVTSADTQYF. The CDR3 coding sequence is TGTGCCAGCAGTTTAAAAGGTGTTACTAGCGCAGATACGCAGTATTTT.

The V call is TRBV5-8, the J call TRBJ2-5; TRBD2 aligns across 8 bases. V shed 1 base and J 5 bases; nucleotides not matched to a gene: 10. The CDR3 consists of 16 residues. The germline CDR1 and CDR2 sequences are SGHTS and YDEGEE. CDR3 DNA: TGTGCCAGCAGCTTGAGGGCGGGAGGCGGTTTGGAGACCCAGTACTTC. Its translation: CASSLRAGGGLETQYF.

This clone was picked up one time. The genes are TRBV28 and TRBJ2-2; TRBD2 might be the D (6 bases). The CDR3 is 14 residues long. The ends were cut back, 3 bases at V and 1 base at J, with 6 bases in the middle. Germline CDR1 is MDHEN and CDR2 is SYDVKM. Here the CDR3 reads CASSFGGNTGELFF. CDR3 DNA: TGTGCCAGCAGTTTCGGGGGGAACACCGGGGAGCTGTTTTTT.

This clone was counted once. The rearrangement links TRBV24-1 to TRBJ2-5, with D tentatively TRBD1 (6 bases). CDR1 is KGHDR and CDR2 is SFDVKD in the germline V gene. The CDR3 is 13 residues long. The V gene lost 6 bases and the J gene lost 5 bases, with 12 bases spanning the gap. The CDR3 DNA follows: TGTGCCACCAGTCCAGGGACATGGGAGACCCAGTACTTC. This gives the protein CATSPGTWETQYF.

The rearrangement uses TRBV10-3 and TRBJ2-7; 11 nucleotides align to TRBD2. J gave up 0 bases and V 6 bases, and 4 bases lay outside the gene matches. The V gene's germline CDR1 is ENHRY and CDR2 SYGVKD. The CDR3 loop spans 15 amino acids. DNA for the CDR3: TGTGCCATCAGAGGGACTAGCGGCAACTCCTACGAGCAGTACTTC. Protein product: CAIRGTSGNSYEQYF.

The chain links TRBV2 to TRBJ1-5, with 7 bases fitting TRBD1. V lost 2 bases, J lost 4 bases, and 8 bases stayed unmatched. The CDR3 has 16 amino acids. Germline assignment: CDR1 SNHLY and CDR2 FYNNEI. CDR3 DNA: TGTGCCAGCAGTGAATTTTTTAAGGGACAGAATCAGCCCCAGCATTTT. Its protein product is CASSEFFKGQNQPQHF.

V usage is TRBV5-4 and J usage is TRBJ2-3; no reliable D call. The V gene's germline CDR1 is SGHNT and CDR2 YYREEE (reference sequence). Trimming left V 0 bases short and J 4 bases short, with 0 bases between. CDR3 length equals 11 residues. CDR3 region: CASSLADTQYF. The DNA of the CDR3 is TGTGCCAGCAGCTTGGCAGATACGCAGTATTTT.

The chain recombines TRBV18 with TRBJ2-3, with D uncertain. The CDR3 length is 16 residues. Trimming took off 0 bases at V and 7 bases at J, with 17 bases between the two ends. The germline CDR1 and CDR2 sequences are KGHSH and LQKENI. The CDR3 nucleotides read TGTGCCAGCTCACCACCGAGCAGGACCGAACTTCATACGCAGTATTTT. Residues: CASSPPSRTELHTQYF.

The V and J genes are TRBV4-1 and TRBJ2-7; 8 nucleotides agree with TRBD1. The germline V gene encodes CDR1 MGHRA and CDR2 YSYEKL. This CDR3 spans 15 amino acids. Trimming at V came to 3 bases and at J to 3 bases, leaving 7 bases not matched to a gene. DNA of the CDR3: TGCGCCAGCAGCCATCTACAGGGGGACCGCTACGAGCAGTACTTC. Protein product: CASSHLQGDRYEQYF.

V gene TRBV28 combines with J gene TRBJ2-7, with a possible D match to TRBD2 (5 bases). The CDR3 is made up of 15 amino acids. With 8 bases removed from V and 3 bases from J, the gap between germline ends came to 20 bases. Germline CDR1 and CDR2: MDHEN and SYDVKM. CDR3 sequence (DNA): TGTGCCAGCCCACCTAGCCGGGGAGAGATCTACGAGCAGTACTTC. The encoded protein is CASPPSRGEIYEQYF.